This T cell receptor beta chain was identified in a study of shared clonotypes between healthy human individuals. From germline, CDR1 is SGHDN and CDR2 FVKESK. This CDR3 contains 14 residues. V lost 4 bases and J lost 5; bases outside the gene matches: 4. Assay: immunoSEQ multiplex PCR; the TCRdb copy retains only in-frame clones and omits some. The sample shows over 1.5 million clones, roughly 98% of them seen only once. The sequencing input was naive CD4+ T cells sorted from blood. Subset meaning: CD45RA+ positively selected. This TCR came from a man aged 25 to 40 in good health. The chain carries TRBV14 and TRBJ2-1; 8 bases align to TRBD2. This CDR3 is CASSRLASHNEQFF. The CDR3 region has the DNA TGTGCCAGCAGCCGACTAGCGTCCCACAATGAGCAGTTCTTC.